These 19 T cell receptor beta chains were all obtained from the same sample, sequenced in a study of control samples from healthy donors and cancer patients. Sequenced by immunoSEQ multiplex PCR; TCRdb stores in-frame clones only, minus some. The table has 120,000 or so clones, around 92% seen once. Sequenced sample: PBMCs. These receptors all come from a man older than 75 with head and neck cancer.

This clone occurred once. The J gene is TRBJ2-4, the V gene TRBV6-5; TRBD2 agrees at 8 bases. V lost 7 bases and J lost 15; bases outside the gene matches: 14. Germline V gives CDR1 MNHEY, CDR2 SVGAGI. This CDR3 has 13 amino acids. As DNA, the CDR3 is TGTGCCAGCACAGCCCGGGTCGGGGGGGTGAGGTACTTC. Translated, it gives CASTARVGGVRYF.

The gene calls are TRBV29-1 and TRBJ1-2; the match to TRBD1 covers 7 bases. CDR1 and CDR2 (germline): SQVTM, ANQGSEA. The J segment lost 8 bases and the V segment lost 0 bases, leaving 12 bases of the junction unmatched. CDR3 length equals 15 residues. CDR3 DNA: TGCAGCGTTGAAGAAGGGGCCCGCGGGACAGAAGGCTACACCTTC. It translates to CSVEEGARGTEGYTF.

The chain is built from TRBV4-2 and TRBJ2-1, with D perhaps TRBD1 (5 bases). With 1 base removed from V and 6 bases from J, the gap between germline ends came to 10 bases. The CDR3 length is 14 residues. Looked up from germline, CDR1 is LGHNA and CDR2 is YNFKEQ. DNA of the CDR3: TGTGCCAGCAGCCAAGTGACAGCCGTCAATGAGCAGTTCTTC. Translation: CASSQVTAVNEQFF.

The chain combines TRBV14 with TRBJ2-5; weak D call: TRBD2 (6 bases). V was cut by 4 bases and J by 5 bases, with 14 bases left in between. The CDR3 has 14 residues. Germline V lookup: CDR1 SGHDN, CDR2 FVKESK. The CDR3 DNA follows: TGTGCCAGCAGCCGGAGGAGGGGAAGGGAGACCCAGTACTTC. Its protein is CASSRRRGRETQYF. The full variable domain, completed using reference TRBV14 and TRBJ2-5, is EAGVTQFPSHSVIEKGQTVTLRCDPISGHDNLYWYRRVMGKEIKFLLHFVKESKQDESGMPNNRFLAERTGGTYSTLKVQPAELEDSGVYFCASSRRRGRETQYFGPGTRLLVL.

The gene calls are TRBV5-1 and TRBJ1-5; 8 bases agree with TRBD1. This CDR3 region has 15 residues. Germline CDR1 is SGHRS and CDR2 is YFSETQ. The V segment lost 1 base and the J segment 4 bases; nucleotides outside the gene matches: 4. The CDR3 region has the DNA TGCGCCAGCAGCTTGAGAGGACAGGGAAATCAGCCCCAGCATTTT. It yields the protein CASSLRGQGNQPQHF.

The V and J genes are TRBV10-3 and TRBJ2-2; 8 bases agree with TRBD2. Per germline, CDR1 ENHRY and CDR2 SYGVKD. The V gene end was trimmed by 6 bases and the J gene end by 0 bases; junction bases not matched to a gene: 3. The CDR3 has 15 amino acids. The chain's CDR3 is CAISPGLANTGELFF. CDR3 DNA sequence: TGTGCCATCAGCCCGGGACTAGCGAACACCGGGGAGCTGTTTTTT.

This sequence joins TRBV5-1 and TRBJ2-1; 8 bases fit TRBD2. The CDR3 has 17 amino acids. Germline lookup yields CDR1 SGHRS and CDR2 YFSETQ. Trimming took 4 bases from V and 3 from J; bases not matched to a gene: 12. This chain's CDR3 is CASSPGGGSGHYNEQFF. The CDR3 DNA reads as TGCGCCAGCAGCCCGGGAGGGGGGTCGGGACACTACAATGAGCAGTTCTTC. Full variable domain (missing parts from reference TRBV5-1 and TRBJ2-1): KAGVTQTPRYLIKTRGQQVTLSCSPISGHRSVSWYQQTPGQGLQFLFEYFSETQRNKGNFPGRFSGRQFSNSRSEMNVSTLELGDSALYLCASSPGGGSGHYNEQFFGPGTRLTVL.

This sequence joins TRBV5-4 and TRBJ2-3; 8 bases fit TRBD2. Germline values: CDR1 SGHNT, CDR2 YYREEE (reference sequence). This CDR3 spans 15 amino acids. With 0 bases clipped from V and 1 base from J, the junction kept 1 base outside the gene matches. In DNA, the CDR3 is TGTGCCAGCAGCTTGGCGGGGGGGGGCACAGATACGCAGTATTTT. It specifies CASSLAGGGTDTQYF.

The V and J genes are TRBV6-5 and TRBJ1-2, with 7 bases lining up with TRBD1. V shed 6 bases, J shed 7 bases, and the junction held 8 bases outside the gene matches. Germline CDR1 and CDR2: MNHEY and SVGAGI. This CDR3 has 13 amino acids. Here the CDR3 reads CASRPTGDFGYTF. In nucleotides, the CDR3 is TGTGCCAGCAGACCAACAGGGGATTTTGGCTACACCTTC.

The chain recombines TRBV27 with TRBJ1-4, with D unresolved. This CDR3 contains 15 residues. Germline V gene lookup returns CDR1 MNHEY and CDR2 SMNVEV (reference sequence). The V and J ends lost 1 base and 3 bases respectively, with 9 bases between them. CDR3 residues: CASSLYGRANEKLFF. DNA of the CDR3: TGTGCCAGCAGTTTATATGGGCGAGCTAATGAAAAACTGTTTTTT.

The chain recombines TRBV30 with TRBJ1-1; D not resolved. V was clipped by 0 bases and J by 1 base, with 6 bases between them. Germline loops: CDR1 GTSNPN, CDR2 SVGIG (reference sequence). The CDR3 has 13 amino acids. For the CDR3, the DNA is TGTGCCTGGAGTGTGAGTCGGAACACTGAAGCTTTCTTT. Protein: CAWSVSRNTEAFF.

This chain uses TRBV12-3 or TRBV12-4 with TRBJ2-5; D perhaps matches TRBD2 (5 bases). The CDR3 is 12 residues long. V lost 9 bases to trimming and J lost 5 bases, with 13 bases between them. This CDR3 reads CASSGGTETQYF. CDR3 in DNA: TGTGCCAGTTCCGGAGGAACGGAGACCCAGTACTTC.

The chain uses TRBV7-9 and TRBJ2-7; the match to TRBD1 covers 9 bases. This CDR3 contains 13 residues. The trim removed 3 bases at V and 4 bases at J, leaving 1 base unmatched. Per germline, CDR1 SEHNR and CDR2 FQNEAQ (reference sequence). CDR3 sequence: CASSLTGGYEQYF. CDR3 nucleotides: TGTGCCAGCAGCTTGACAGGGGGGTACGAGCAGTACTTC.

The chain uses TRBV6-1 and TRBJ2-5; D is possibly TRBD1 or TRBD2 (5 bases each). The V end lost 3 bases, the J end lost 12 bases, and 14 bases lay between the germline ends. The length of the CDR3 is 12 residues. In germline, CDR1 is MNHNS, CDR2 SASEGT. The CDR3 here is CASSDGTVTKYF. Here the CDR3 DNA reads TGTGCCAGCAGTGATGGGACGGTGACTAAGTACTTC.

J is TRBJ2-5 and V is TRBV11-3; D call uncertain. The germline CDR1 and CDR2 sequences are SGHNT and YENEEA. This CDR3 has 13 amino acids. Trimming cost V 1 base and J 5 bases, with 8 bases left between them. The CDR3 region has the DNA TGTGCCAGCAGCTTAGGGCAAATGGAGACCCAGTACTTC. It codes for CASSLGQMETQYF.

The CDR3 DNA is TGTGCCAGCACTATCACTAGCGGGGGGCGCTACAATGAGCAGTTCTTC. It encodes CASTITSGGRYNEQFF. This chain uses TRBV6-4 with TRBJ2-1, with TRBD2 matching 12 bases. Germline V lookup: CDR1 MRHNA, CDR2 SNTAGT. The CDR3 sequence is 16 residues long. Germline trimming cut 7 bases from V and 3 bases from J; bases unmatched to any gene: 7.

The chain employs TRBV25-1 and TRBJ1-2, with D possibly being TRBD1 (5 bases). The CDR3 sequence is 13 residues long. The germline gives CDR1 MGHDK, CDR2 SYGVNS. Deletions cut 4 bases from V and 3 bases from J, with 9 bases between. The CDR3 DNA reads as TGTGCCAGCAGTGTAACCAGGGACTATGGCTACACCTTC. It specifies CASSVTRDYGYTF.

V usage is TRBV5-1 and J usage is TRBJ2-1; 8 bases are a match to TRBD2. The CDR3 runs 15 residues. The V gene end was trimmed by 4 bases and the J gene end by 9 bases; junction bases not matched to a gene: 12. Germline V CDR1 and CDR2: SGHRS, YFSETQ. CDR3 sequence (DNA): TGCGCCAGCAGCGGTTCGGGAGGGAAAGATAGTGAGCAGTTCTTC. Translating it yields CASSGSGGKDSEQFF.

The CDR3 DNA follows: TGCGCCAGCAGGATGGGACTAGCCGGTACCTACGAGCAGTACTTC. Protein product: CASRMGLAGTYEQYF. The chain uses TRBV5-1 and TRBJ2-7; 9 bases agree with TRBD2. With 5 bases clipped from V and 2 bases from J, the junction kept 8 bases outside the gene matches. CDR3 length equals 15 residues. Germline V gene lookup returns CDR1 SGHRS and CDR2 YFSETQ.